A single sample is the source of the 32 T cell receptor beta chains below, sequenced in a study of T cells in Graves' hyperthyroidism and ophthalmopathy. TCR beta CDR3 sequences were amplified from RNA transcripts. RT-PCR in the first round (using the HTBI primer set) targeted the TCR CDR3. TCRdb itself ran the multiplex PCR reads through MiXCR, one entry per CDR3 protein. The data hold about 760,000 distinct CDR3 sequences, with around 40% observed a single time. Sequencing was performed on blood. These receptors originate from a woman in her thirties or forties with Graves' hyperthyroidism.

With regard to this clonotype: The junction departs from germline at one end; a sequencing error may be responsible. The rearrangement joins TRBV5-5 to TRBJ1-1, with TRBD1 identical over 7 bases. The length of the CDR3 is 12 residues. From germline, CDR1 is SGHKS and CDR2 YYEKEE (reference sequence). The CDR3 spells CASGLTGSEAFF. The DNA for the CDR3 is TGTGCCAGCGGCTTGACAGGGTCTGAAGCTTTCTTT.

A word on this clonotype: At one end the junction does not follow the germline gene, possibly because of a read error. J is TRBJ1-1 and V is TRBV10-3; 8 bases are shared with TRBD1. This CDR3 is built from 15 residues. The germline gives CDR1 ENHRY, CDR2 SYGVKD. CDR3 amino acids: CASSHKRTGRTEAFF. The CDR3 bases are TGTGCCAGCAGTCACAAGAGGACAGGGAGGACTGAAGCTTTCTTT.

As regards this clonotype: A single base separates this from a much larger clone, so it may be a read error. CDR3 in amino acids: CAGSLVGQVSRETQYF. The CDR3 DNA is TGTGCCGGCAGCTTAGTTGGACAAGTCTCAAGGGAGACCCAGTACTTC. The chain is built from TRBV11-3 and TRBJ2-5; TRBD1 might be the D (5 bases). Looked up from germline, CDR1 is SGHNT and CDR2 is YENEEA. This CDR3 spans 16 amino acids. The whole variable domain, filled in from reference TRBV11-3 and TRBJ2-5, reads EAGVVQSPRYKIIEKKQPVAFWCNPISGHNTLYWYLQNLGQGPELLIRYENEEAVDDSQLPKDRFSAERLKGVDSTLKIQPAELGDSAVYLCAGSLVGQVSRETQYFGPGTRLLVL.

This clonotype was recorded a few times. This rearrangement joins TRBV20-1 to TRBJ2-7; 8 nucleotides line up with TRBD2. This CDR3 is built from 15 residues. The V gene's germline CDR1 is DFQATT and CDR2 SNEGSKA (reference sequence). J gave up 2 bases and V 3 bases, and 9 bases lay outside the gene matches. The CDR3 nucleotides read TGCAGTGCTAGGGGGGGTAGCGGGATGACCTACGAGCAGTACTTC. It codes for CSARGGSGMTYEQYF.

In this sample, this clonotype turned up many times. The chain couples TRBV7-2 to TRBJ1-2; 7 nucleotides agree with TRBD1. This CDR3 has 14 amino acids. The J segment lost 1 base and the V segment lost 4 bases, leaving 3 bases of the junction unmatched. Germline lookup yields CDR1 SGHTA and CDR2 FQGNSA. The chain's CDR3 is CASSSDRVNYGYTF. The DNA for the CDR3 is TGTGCCAGCAGCTCAGACAGGGTTAACTATGGCTACACCTTC.

Comment on this clonotype: Relative to the germline gene, one junction end is altered; a read error may explain this. The rearrangement uses TRBV24-1 and TRBJ2-2; D could derive from TRBD1 or TRBD2 (5 bases each). Germline values: CDR1 KGHDR, CDR2 SFDVKD. The CDR3 covers 15 residues. CDR3 bases: TGTGCCACCAGTGATTTACAGGATTACACCGGGGAGCCGTTTTTT. This translates into CATSDLQDYTGEPFF.

Notes on this clonotype: A junction end diverges from the germline sequence, so it may reflect a read error. The gene calls are TRBV7-9 and TRBJ2-7, with 8 bases fitting TRBD1. CDR3 length equals 14 residues. The V gene's germline CDR1 is SEHNR and CDR2 FQNEAQ (reference sequence). CDR3 amino acids: CVSSIGTGSYEQYF. CDR3 nucleotide sequence: TGTGTCAGCAGCATAGGGACAGGATCCTACGAGCAGTACTTC.

A few counts support this clonotype. A read error is possible here, since a much larger clone lies one base away. This chain links TRBV29-1 with TRBJ1-1, with D possibly matching TRBD1 (5 bases). The germline V gene encodes CDR1 SQVTM and CDR2 ANQGSEA. The CDR3 extends over 13 amino acids. V dropped 7 bases and J dropped 3 bases, with 15 bases sitting between them. The CDR3 reads CSAEGRFDTEAFF. For the CDR3, the DNA is TGCAGCGCCGAGGGACGTTTCGACACTGAAGCTTTCTTT. Based on the CDR3 plus reference TRBV29-1 and TRBJ1-1, the full variable domain is SAVISQKPSRDICQRGTSLTIQCQVDSQVTMMFWYRQQPGQSLTLIATANQGSEATYESGFVIDKFPISRPNLTFSTLTVSNMSPEDSSIYLCSAEGRFDTEAFFGQGTRLTVV.

This chain connects TRBV7-3 to TRBJ1-1, with 8 bases aligning to TRBD1. Germline assignment: CDR1 SGHTA and CDR2 FQGTGA. The CDR3 extends over 14 amino acids. V lost 6 bases to trimming and J lost 0 bases; unmatched junction nucleotides: 3. Here the CDR3 DNA reads TGTGCCAGCAGGACGGGACAGGTGAACACTGAAGCTTTCTTT. Its translation is CASRTGQVNTEAFF.

This clonotype has more than one count but fewer than ten. V and J are TRBV19 and TRBJ1-5; tentatively, D is TRBD1 (6 bases). The germline CDR1 and CDR2 sequences are LNHDA and SQIVND (reference sequence). The CDR3 runs to 17 residues. Trimming removed 3 bases from V and 2 bases from J, with 17 bases in between. CDR3 loop: CASSIPWYRTGNQPQHF. The CDR3 coding sequence is TGTGCCAGTAGTATCCCTTGGTACAGGACAGGCAATCAGCCCCAGCATTTT.

This clonotype was observed at least ten times. The rearrangement uses TRBV24-1 and TRBJ2-5; 7 positions match TRBD1. The germline gives CDR1 KGHDR, CDR2 SFDVKD. Trimming cost V 2 bases and J 1 base; bases outside gene matches: 3. The CDR3 spans 15 residues. The CDR3 sequence: CATSDYGQVQETQYF. The CDR3 bases are TGTGCCACCAGTGATTATGGACAGGTCCAAGAGACCCAGTACTTC.

The chain combines TRBV20-1 with TRBJ2-2; TRBD2 matches 8 bases. The CDR3 is 16 amino acids. J lost 5 bases, V lost 2 bases, and 10 bases had no gene match. Germline V gene lookup returns CDR1 DFQATT and CDR2 SNEGSKA (reference sequence). CDR3: CSARPLRGGQTGELFF. For the CDR3, the DNA is TGCAGTGCTAGACCGCTTCGGGGGGGCCAGACCGGGGAGCTGTTTTTT.

The CDR3 DNA reads TGTGCCAGCAGAGTTCTTGATAGCGGGGGATACTACGAGCAGTACTTC. Encoded protein: CASRVLDSGGYYEQYF. This chain uses TRBV6-2 or TRBV6-3 with TRBJ2-7; 9 bases fit TRBD2. Germline CDR1 is MNHEY and CDR2 is SVGEGT. The CDR3 consists of 16 residues. Unmatched junction bases numbered 12, after V lost 6 bases and J lost 3 bases.

The V call is TRBV2, the J call TRBJ2-7; D is tentatively TRBD1 or TRBD2 (5 bases each). Per germline, CDR1 SNHLY and CDR2 FYNNEI. The CDR3 is 12 amino acids. Between the trimmed V and J ends, which lost 10 bases and 12 bases, there was a span of 22 bases. The CDR3 DNA sequence: TGTGCCATCCCACCGGGACCGCGCTGGCTGTACTTC. Protein product: CAIPPGPRWLYF. The whole variable domain, filled in from reference TRBV2 and TRBJ2-7, reads EPEVTQTPSHQVTQMGQEVILRCVPISNHLYFYWYRQILGQKVEFLVSFYNNEISEKSEIFDDQFSVERPDGSNFTLKIRSTKLEDSAMYFCAIPPGPRWLYFGPGTRLTVT.

This clonotype was detected only a few times. Compared with germline, one end of the junction differs, possibly owing to a read error. The genes are TRBV10-3 and TRBJ1-1; TRBD1 agrees at 9 bases. Germline V gene lookup returns CDR1 ENHRY and CDR2 SYGVKD. The CDR3 extends over 17 amino acids. The CDR3, as DNA: TGTGCCATCAGTGACCGGACAGGGGAGGGGGGGAACTCTGAAGCTTTCTTT. Encoded protein: CAISDRTGEGGNSEAFF.

This clonotype has ten or more counts. Here the CDR3 DNA reads TGTGCCATCAGCGGACGTAGCGGGACTAGCGTTCAAGAGACCCAGTACTTC. Its protein product is CAISGRSGTSVQETQYF. The J gene is TRBJ2-5, the V gene TRBV10-3, with 10 bases that match TRBD2. Germline V CDR1 and CDR2: ENHRY, SYGVKD. This CDR3 is built from 17 residues. The ends lost 6 bases at V and 2 bases at J; junction bases unmatched: 12.

This chain joins TRBV12-3 or TRBV12-4 and TRBJ1-4; D is ambiguous. This CDR3 spans 13 amino acids. Trimming took off 8 bases at V and 8 bases at J, with 15 bases between the two ends. The CDR3 DNA is TGTGCCAGCTCGGTACTAAGGGAAGAAAAACTGTTTTTT. This codes for CASSVLREEKLFF.

The chain is built from TRBV10-2 and TRBJ2-7, with a tentative D call TRBD2 (5 bases). V dropped 6 bases and J dropped 3 bases, with 21 bases sitting between them. From germline, CDR1 is WSHSY and CDR2 SAAADI. The length of the CDR3 is 16 residues. The DNA of the CDR3 is TGCGCCAGCAGCCAAGTCGGGGAGTCCCGGATCTACGAGCAGTACTTC. It translates to CASSQVGESRIYEQYF.

The rearrangement links TRBV20-1 to TRBJ2-7; TRBD2 agrees at 10 bases. The assigned J gene may be wrong: the sequence end matches TRBJ2-1 better. This CDR3 comprises 16 residues. Germline V gene data show CDR1 as DFQATT and CDR2 as SNEGSKA (reference sequence). CDR3 amino acids: CSAREGAGGRQNEQFF. The CDR3 bases are TGCAGTGCTAGAGAGGGAGCGGGGGGGCGTCAAAATGAGCAGTTCTTC.

V and J are TRBV7-6 and TRBJ1-2; D gene unclear. The V gene's germline CDR1 is SGHVS and CDR2 FNYEAQ. V was shortened by 5 bases and J by 13 bases, with 20 bases between the two germline ends. The CDR3 is made up of 13 amino acids. Here the CDR3 reads CASSMTGDKGRTF. The CDR3 coding sequence is TGTGCCAGCAGCATGACTGGAGACAAAGGTCGCACCTTC. Looking up the rest from reference TRBV7-6 and TRBJ1-2 gives the full variable domain: GAGVSQSPRYKVTKRGQDVALRCDPISGHVSLYWYRQALGQGPEFLTYFNYEAQQDKSGLPNDRFSAERPEGSISTLTIQRTEQRDSAMYRCASSMTGDKGRTFGSGTRLTVV.

There are a few counts of this clonotype. The J gene is TRBJ1-6, the V gene TRBV19; D gene ambiguous. In germline, CDR1 is LNHDA, CDR2 SQIVND (reference sequence). The V end was cut by 5 bases, the J end by 10 bases, with 15 bases between. This CDR3 is built from 14 residues. CDR3 amino acids: CASSRREGNSPLHF. The CDR3 bases are TGTGCCAGTAGTCGAAGGGAGGGAAACTCACCCCTCCACTTT.

Concerning this clonotype: At one end the junction does not follow the germline gene, possibly because of a read error. CDR3 sequence reads: CASSDSWTGGGQPQHF. Here the CDR3 DNA reads TGTGCCAGCAGTGACTCCTGGACAGGGGGAGGTCAGCCCCAGCATTTT. The rearrangement joins TRBV6-2 or TRBV6-3 to TRBJ1-5, with TRBD1 matching over 10 bases. The CDR3 covers 16 residues. Per germline, CDR1 MNHEY and CDR2 SVGEGT.

The table lists this clonotype with many counts. The CDR3: CASSVTGDRNSPLHF. Written as DNA, the CDR3 is TGTGCCAGCAGCGTTACAGGGGATCGCAATTCACCCCTCCACTTT. The V gene is TRBV12-3 or TRBV12-4, the J gene TRBJ1-6; the match to TRBD1 covers 7 bases. This CDR3 spans 15 amino acids. V dropped 6 bases and J dropped 7; count of bases not matched to a gene: 9.

As concerns this clonotype: A single base separates this from a much larger clone, so it may be a read error. The chain couples TRBV9 to TRBJ1-5; D possibly corresponds to TRBD1 (5 bases). Trimming stripped 0 bases from V and 11 bases from J, with 18 bases between. Germline assignment: CDR1 SGDLS and CDR2 YYNGEE. This CDR3 contains 15 residues. The CDR3 sequence: CASSVVGGPGQSQHF. For the CDR3, the DNA is TGTGCCAGCAGCGTAGTTGGCGGGCCGGGGCAGTCCCAGCATTTT.

The V gene is TRBV2, the J gene TRBJ2-5; D is perhaps TRBD1 (5 bases). This CDR3 spans 13 amino acids. Germline V lookup: CDR1 SNHLY, CDR2 FYNNEI. Trimming took off 8 bases at V and 3 bases at J, with 13 bases between the two ends. The CDR3, as DNA: TGTGCCAGCGGGGCGGATTCAGAAGAGACCCAGTACTTC. Its protein is CASGADSEETQYF. The whole variable domain, remainder taken from reference TRBV2 and TRBJ2-5, is EPEVTQTPSHQVTQMGQEVILRCVPISNHLYFYWYRQILGQKVEFLVSFYNNEISEKSEIFDDQFSVERPDGSNFTLKIRSTKLEDSAMYFCASGADSEETQYFGPGTRLLVL.

To note about this clonotype: The CDR3 does not end in the conserved phenylalanine or tryptophan, so this is likely a read error. No DNA is shown, since the ends of the CDR3 on it are uncertain; the CDR3 is the one TCRdb lists. CDR3 in amino acids: CASGGQTYT. This chain joins TRBV12-3 or TRBV12-4 and TRBJ1-3; TRBD1 was called by the table and not checked on the DNA. The CDR3 is 9 amino acids long, termini counted.

This clonotype was seen repeatedly, ten times or more. The chain recombines TRBV15 with TRBJ2-7, with 8 bases aligning to TRBD1. The CDR3 has 15 residues. Germline CDR1 is LNHNV and CDR2 is YYDKDF (reference sequence). V shed 5 bases, J shed 2 bases, and the junction held 8 bases outside the gene matches. This chain's CDR3 is CATSRGTGYTYEQYF. CDR3 sequence (DNA): TGTGCCACCAGCCGGGGGACAGGTTATACCTACGAGCAGTACTTC.

At least ten counts were recorded for this clonotype. The chain employs TRBV6-5 and TRBJ1-4; no definite D call. V lost 6 bases and J lost 6, with 11 bases in between. Germline values: CDR1 MNHEY, CDR2 SVGAGI. The CDR3 is 13 amino acids. For the CDR3, the DNA is TGTGCCAGCAGCGGCGGTCGGGATGAAAAACTGTTTTTT. Translating gives CASSGGRDEKLFF.

This clonotype has more than one count but fewer than ten. J is TRBJ1-2 and V is TRBV3-1; 8 nucleotides agree with TRBD1. Germline values: CDR1 LGHDT, CDR2 YNNKEL (reference sequence). The junction had 17 bases not matched to a gene; V was cut back by 3 bases and J by 8 bases. The CDR3 length is 17 residues. The CDR3, as DNA: TGTGCCAGCAGCCACGGGCCGGACAGGGTGTCGTCTGGCGGCTACACCTTC. Translating it yields CASSHGPDRVSSGGYTF.

The chain is built from TRBV7-9 and TRBJ1-2; D might be TRBD1 (6 bases). Germline lookup yields CDR1 SEHNR and CDR2 FQNEAQ (reference sequence). V was clipped by 4 bases and J by 3 bases, with 15 bases between them. The CDR3 is 15 residues long. In DNA, the CDR3 is TGTGCCAGCAGCTCACCACAGGGAATGGACTATGGCTACACCTTC. Protein product: CASSSPQGMDYGYTF.

At least ten counts were recorded for this clonotype. The V call is TRBV10-3, the J call TRBJ1-1; perhaps TRBD1 as D (5 bases). Per the germline V gene, CDR1 is ENHRY and CDR2 is SYGVKD. The CDR3 sequence is 14 residues long. V was clipped by 6 bases and J by 4 bases, with 15 bases between them. Here the CDR3 reads CAIRSGGVGTEAFF. The CDR3 DNA sequence: TGTGCCATCAGGTCGGGGGGGGTGGGCACTGAAGCTTTCTTT.

This clonotype was counted at least ten times. V and J are TRBV6-6 and TRBJ2-7; the D gene is possibly TRBD1 (6 bases). Per germline, CDR1 MNHNY and CDR2 SVGAGI (reference sequence). The V gene lost 6 bases and the J gene lost 3 bases, with 15 bases spanning the gap. CDR3 size: 14 residues. The CDR3 DNA follows: TGTGCCAGCAGCCCCCCAAACAGGGACTACGAGCAGTACTTC. Protein: CASSPPNRDYEQYF.